These T cell receptor beta chains were read from a single sample in a study of T cell therapy after organ transplantation. The table came from immunoSEQ multiplex PCR; TCRdb's copy has only in-frame clones and leaves some out. Among about 48,000 clones, over 90% were seen once, and the ten largest hold about 3.4%. No antigen has been identified for these receptors. This specimen consisted of CD8+ T cells from blood, obtained before autologous CMV-specific T cell therapy. These TCRs come from a human patient who had received a solid organ transplant and had CMV disease. The CDR3 runs from the conserved cysteine through the conserved F or W.

length	V	CDR3
18	TRBV7-9	CASSPILMGASGYNEQFF
14	TRBV11-2	CASSSVLAKNIQYF
18	TRBV19	CASRETIDRGRFNNEQFF
16	TRBV11-3	CASSLEAAPPYNEQFF
15	TRBV29-1	CSVPKAGGGREKLFF
13	TRBV7-8	CASSSKGLTEAFF
16	TRBV27	CASSFSSGSGYNEQFF
15	TRBV4-3	CASSQLGGAEYEQYF
14	TRBV5-1	CASSSREFGNTIYF
13	TRBV6-5	CASSYQSTDTQYF
15	TRBV5-1	CASSLVSGEQETQYF
14	TRBV9	CASSVGDRGEKLFF
15	TRBV5-4	CASSGGESSYNEQFF
13	TRBV27	CASSIGQRQPQHF
11	TRBV6-1	CASSSLYEQYF
14	TRBV2	CASSEGRMNTEAFF
13	TRBV29-1	CSARTGSSYEQYF
14	TRBV9	CASSTRDRVSEAFF
14	TRBV5-4	CASSSGEGEYGYTF
14	TRBV19	CASSIQGVGTEAFF
16	TRBV9	CASSTGGRVPSDEQFF
15	TRBV2	CASRGPGTSPNEQFF
15	TRBV15	CATGAGSILGTEAFF
16	TRBV19	CASSVTGIGTKNIQYF
15	TRBV13	CASSQGLAGDHEQFF
18	TRBV7-6	CASSHLLISSGGEETQYF
14	TRBV7-6	CASSLSGANEKLFF
14	TRBV6-5	CASSRDVFPYGYTF
15	TRBV9	CASSAPGTGRYEQYF
13	TRBV10-3	CAISPRHDYEQYF
19	TRBV27	CASRLSGGPIIPIQETQYF
16	TRBV6-5	CASSYSRRAFGYEQYF
13	TRBV10-3	CAMGTSSSYEQYF
12	TRBV30	CAFLGNVDEQYF
16	TRBV5-8	CASSAPRQTSNYGYTF
13	TRBV4-2	CASSQDGRETQYF
17	TRBV2	CASSTTYTGGWADTQYF
14	TRBV2	CANSIAGATYEQYF
14	TRBV2	CASSDKWDGEKLFF
13	TRBV11-2	CASSSAGAGELFF
12	TRBV10-3	CATRVSGDEQYF
12	TRBV15	CATTDSTYEQYF
13	TRBV27	CASSSSQYQPQHF
12	TRBV6-5	CASNQGRGGYTF
14	TRBV7-9	CASSLRTGPYEQYF
12	TRBV7-7	CASSLEGGEQYF
13	TRBV30	CAWMGTGVSPLHF
13	TRBV7-6	CASSLAGATEAFF